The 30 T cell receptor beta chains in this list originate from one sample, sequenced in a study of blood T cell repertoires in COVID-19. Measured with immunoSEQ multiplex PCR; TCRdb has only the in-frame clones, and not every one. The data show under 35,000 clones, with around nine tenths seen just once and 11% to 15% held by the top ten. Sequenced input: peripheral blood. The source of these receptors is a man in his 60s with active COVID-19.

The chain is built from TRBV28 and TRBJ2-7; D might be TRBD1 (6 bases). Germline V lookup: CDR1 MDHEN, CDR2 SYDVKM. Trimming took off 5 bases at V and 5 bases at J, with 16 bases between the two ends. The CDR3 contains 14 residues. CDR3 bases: TGTGCCAGCAGTATCCCACAGGGCGCGCACGAGCAGTACTTC. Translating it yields CASSIPQGAHEQYF.

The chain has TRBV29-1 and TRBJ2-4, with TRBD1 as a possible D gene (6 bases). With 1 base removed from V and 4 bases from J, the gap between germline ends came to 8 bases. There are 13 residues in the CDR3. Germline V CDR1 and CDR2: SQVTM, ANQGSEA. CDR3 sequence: CSVEGQGKNIQYF. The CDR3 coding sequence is TGCAGCGTTGAAGGGCAGGGGAAAAACATTCAGTACTTC.

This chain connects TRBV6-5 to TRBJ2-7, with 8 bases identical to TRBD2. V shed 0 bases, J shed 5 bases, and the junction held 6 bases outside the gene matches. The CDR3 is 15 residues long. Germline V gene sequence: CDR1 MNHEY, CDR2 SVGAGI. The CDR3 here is CASSYSAVSGDEQYF. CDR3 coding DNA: TGTGCCAGCAGTTACTCGGCGGTTAGCGGGGACGAGCAGTACTTC.

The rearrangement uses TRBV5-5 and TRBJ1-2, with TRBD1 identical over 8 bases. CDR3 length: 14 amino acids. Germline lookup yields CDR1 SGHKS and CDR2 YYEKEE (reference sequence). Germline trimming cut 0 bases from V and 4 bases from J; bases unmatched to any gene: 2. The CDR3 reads CASSLGGTGYGYTF. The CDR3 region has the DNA TGTGCCAGCAGCTTGGGGGGGACAGGCTATGGCTACACCTTC.

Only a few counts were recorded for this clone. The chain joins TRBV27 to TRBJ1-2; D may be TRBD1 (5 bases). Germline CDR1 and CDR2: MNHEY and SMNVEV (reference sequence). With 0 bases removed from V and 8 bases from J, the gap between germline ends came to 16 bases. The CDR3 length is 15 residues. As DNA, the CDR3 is TGTGCCAGCAGTTTATCGATAAATGCGGGGACCGGCTACACCTTC. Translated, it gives CASSLSINAGTGYTF.

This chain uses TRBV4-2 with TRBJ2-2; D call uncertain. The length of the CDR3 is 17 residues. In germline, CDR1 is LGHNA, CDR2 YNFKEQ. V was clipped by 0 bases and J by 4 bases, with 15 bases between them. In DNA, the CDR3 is TGTGCCAGCAGCCAAGATTTCGAGCCCCCTCGCACCGGGGAGCTGTTTTTT. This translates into CASSQDFEPPRTGELFF.

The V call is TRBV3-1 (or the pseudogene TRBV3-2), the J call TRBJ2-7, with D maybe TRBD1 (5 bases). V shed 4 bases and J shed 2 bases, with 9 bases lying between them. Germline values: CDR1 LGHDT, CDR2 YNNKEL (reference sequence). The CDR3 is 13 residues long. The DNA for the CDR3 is TGTGCCAGCAGCCTAGGACACCCCTACGAGCAGTACTTC. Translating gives CASSLGHPYEQYF.

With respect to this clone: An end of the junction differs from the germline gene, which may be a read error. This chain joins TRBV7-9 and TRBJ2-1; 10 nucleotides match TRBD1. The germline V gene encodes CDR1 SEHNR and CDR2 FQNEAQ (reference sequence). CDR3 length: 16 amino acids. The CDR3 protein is CASTLMGTGAYNEQFF. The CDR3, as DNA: TGTGCCAGCACCTTAATGGGGACAGGGGCCTACAATGAGCAGTTCTTC.

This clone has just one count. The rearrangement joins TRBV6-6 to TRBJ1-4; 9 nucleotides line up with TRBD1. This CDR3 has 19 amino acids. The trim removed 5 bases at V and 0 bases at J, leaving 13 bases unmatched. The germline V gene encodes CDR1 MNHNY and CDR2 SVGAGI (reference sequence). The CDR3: CASSPRGTGNTATNEKLFF. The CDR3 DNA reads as TGTGCCAGCAGTCCCCGAGGGACAGGGAACACCGCAACTAATGAAAAACTGTTTTTT.

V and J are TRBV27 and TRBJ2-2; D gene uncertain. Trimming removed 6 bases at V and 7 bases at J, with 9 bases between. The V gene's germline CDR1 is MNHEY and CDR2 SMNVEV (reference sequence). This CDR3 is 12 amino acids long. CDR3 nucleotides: TGTGCCAGCAGGCCTAGGATCGGGGAGCTGTTTTTT. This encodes CASRPRIGELFF.

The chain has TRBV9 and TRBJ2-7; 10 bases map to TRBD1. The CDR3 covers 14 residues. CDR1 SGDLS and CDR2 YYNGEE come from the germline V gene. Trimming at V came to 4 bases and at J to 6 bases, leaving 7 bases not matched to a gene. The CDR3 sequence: CASSPRTGGGEQYF. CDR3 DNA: TGTGCCAGCAGCCCGAGGACAGGGGGTGGCGAGCAGTACTTC.

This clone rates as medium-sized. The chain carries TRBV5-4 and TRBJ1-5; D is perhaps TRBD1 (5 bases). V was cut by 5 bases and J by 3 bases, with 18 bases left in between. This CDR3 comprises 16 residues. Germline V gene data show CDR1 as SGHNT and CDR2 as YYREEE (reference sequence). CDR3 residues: CASSLGGTRVNQPQHF. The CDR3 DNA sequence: TGTGCCAGCAGTCTTGGAGGGACGCGGGTCAATCAGCCCCAGCATTTT.

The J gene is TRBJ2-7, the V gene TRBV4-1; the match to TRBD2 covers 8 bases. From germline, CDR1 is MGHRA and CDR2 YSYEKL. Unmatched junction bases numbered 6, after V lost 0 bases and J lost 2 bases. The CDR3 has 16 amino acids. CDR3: CASSQEGLAGTYEQYF. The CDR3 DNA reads TGCGCCAGCAGCCAAGAGGGCTTAGCGGGAACCTACGAGCAGTACTTC.

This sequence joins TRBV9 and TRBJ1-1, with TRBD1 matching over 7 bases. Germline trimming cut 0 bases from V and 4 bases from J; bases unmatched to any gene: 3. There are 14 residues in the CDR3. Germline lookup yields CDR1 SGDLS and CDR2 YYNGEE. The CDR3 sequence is CASSVVAGGTEAFF. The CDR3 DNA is TGTGCCAGCAGCGTAGTTGCAGGGGGCACTGAAGCTTTCTTT.

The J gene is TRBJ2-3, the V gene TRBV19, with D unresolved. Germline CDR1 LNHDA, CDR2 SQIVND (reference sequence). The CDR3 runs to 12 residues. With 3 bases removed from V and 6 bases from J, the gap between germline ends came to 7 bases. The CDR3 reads CASSMARDTQYF. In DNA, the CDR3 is TGTGCCAGTAGTATGGCGCGGGATACGCAGTATTTT.

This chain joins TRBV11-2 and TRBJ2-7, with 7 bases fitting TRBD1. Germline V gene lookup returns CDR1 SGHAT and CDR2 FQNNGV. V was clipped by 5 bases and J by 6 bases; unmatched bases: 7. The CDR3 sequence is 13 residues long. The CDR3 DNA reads TGTGCCAGCAGCGTCCAGACAGGGAGCGAGCAGTACTTC. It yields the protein CASSVQTGSEQYF.

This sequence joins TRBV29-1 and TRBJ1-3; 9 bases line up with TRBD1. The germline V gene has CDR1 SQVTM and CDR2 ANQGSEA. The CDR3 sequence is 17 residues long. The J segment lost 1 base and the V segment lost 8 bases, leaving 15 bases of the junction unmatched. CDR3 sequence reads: CSSWPGQGKVSGNTIYF. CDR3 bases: TGCAGCTCTTGGCCGGGACAGGGTAAGGTTTCTGGAAACACCATATATTTT.

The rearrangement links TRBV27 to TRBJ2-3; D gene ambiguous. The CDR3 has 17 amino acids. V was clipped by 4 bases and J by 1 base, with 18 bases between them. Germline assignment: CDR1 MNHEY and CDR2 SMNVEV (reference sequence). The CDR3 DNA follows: TGTGCCAGCAGTTCAACCCCAGGCCTACCGCGCACAGATACGCAGTATTTT. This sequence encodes CASSSTPGLPRTDTQYF.

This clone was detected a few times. This CDR3 reads CASSLGAGGGHALHEQYF. CDR3 coding DNA: TGTGCCAGCAGCTTAGGGGCAGGGGGCGGGCATGCTCTCCACGAGCAGTACTTC. The chain recombines TRBV7-2 with TRBJ2-7, with TRBD1 matching 8 bases. V trimming: 1 base; J trimming: 5 bases; junction bases outside the gene matches: 16. Germline lookup yields CDR1 SGHTA and CDR2 FQGNSA. The CDR3 runs 18 residues.

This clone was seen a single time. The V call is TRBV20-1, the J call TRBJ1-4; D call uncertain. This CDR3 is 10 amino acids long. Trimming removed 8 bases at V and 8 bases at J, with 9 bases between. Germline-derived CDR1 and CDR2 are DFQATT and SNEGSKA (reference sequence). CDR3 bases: TGCAGTACCCACGAGGAAAAACTGTTTTTT. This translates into CSTHEEKLFF.

The CDR3 DNA follows: TGTGCCAGCAAAAGGTGGCTAGCGGGTGGAGATACGCAGTATTTT. Its protein is CASKRWLAGGDTQYF. The chain couples TRBV27 to TRBJ2-3; 8 nucleotides agree with TRBD2. V trimming: 7 bases; J trimming: 5 bases; junction bases outside the gene matches: 11. Germline CDR1 is MNHEY and CDR2 is SMNVEV (reference sequence). This CDR3 is built from 15 residues.

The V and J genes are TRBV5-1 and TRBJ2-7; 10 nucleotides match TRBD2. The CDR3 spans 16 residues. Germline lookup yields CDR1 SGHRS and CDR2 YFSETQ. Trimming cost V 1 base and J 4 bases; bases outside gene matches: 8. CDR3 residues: CASSLSWPSGSYEQYF. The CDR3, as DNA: TGCGCCAGCAGCTTGAGCTGGCCTAGCGGGAGTTACGAGCAGTACTTC.

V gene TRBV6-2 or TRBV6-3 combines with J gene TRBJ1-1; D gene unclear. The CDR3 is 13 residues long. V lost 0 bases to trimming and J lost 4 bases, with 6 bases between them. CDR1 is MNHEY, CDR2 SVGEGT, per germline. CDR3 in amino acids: CASSYSSVTEAFF. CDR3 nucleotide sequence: TGTGCCAGCAGTTACTCATCAGTCACTGAAGCTTTCTTT.

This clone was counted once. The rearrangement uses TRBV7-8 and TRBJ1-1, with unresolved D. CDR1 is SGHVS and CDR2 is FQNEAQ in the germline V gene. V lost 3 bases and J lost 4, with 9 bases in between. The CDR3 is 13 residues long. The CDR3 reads CASSFTTRTEAFF. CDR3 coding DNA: TGTGCCAGCAGCTTCACTACCCGCACTGAAGCTTTCTTT.

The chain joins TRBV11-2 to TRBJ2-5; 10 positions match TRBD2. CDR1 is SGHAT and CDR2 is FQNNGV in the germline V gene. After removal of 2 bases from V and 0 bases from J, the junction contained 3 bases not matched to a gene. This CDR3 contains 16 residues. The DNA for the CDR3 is TGTGCCAGCAGCTTAAATAGCGGGAGGTACCAAGAGACCCAGTACTTC. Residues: CASSLNSGRYQETQYF.

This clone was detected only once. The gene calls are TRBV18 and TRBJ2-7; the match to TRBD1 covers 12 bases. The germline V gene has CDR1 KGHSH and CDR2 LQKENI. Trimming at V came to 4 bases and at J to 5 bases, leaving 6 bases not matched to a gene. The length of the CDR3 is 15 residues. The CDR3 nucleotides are TGTGCCAGCTCACTGTTGGGGACAGGGGGCGACGAGCAGTACTTC. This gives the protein CASSLLGTGGDEQYF.

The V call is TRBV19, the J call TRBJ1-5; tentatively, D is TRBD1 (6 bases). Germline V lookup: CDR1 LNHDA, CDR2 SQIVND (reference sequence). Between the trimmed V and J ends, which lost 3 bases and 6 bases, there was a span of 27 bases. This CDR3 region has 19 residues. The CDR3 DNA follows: TGTGCCAGTAGTATCTACAGGGCAGGGAATTCCGGGGCAGGTCAGCCCCAGCATTTT. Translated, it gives CASSIYRAGNSGAGQPQHF.

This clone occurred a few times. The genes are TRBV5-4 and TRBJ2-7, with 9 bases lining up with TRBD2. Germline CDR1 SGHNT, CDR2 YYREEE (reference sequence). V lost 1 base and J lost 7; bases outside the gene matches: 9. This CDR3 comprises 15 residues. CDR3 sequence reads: CASSLRGGRAGEQYF. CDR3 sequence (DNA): TGTGCCAGCAGCTTGCGCGGCGGGAGGGCCGGGGAGCAGTACTTC.

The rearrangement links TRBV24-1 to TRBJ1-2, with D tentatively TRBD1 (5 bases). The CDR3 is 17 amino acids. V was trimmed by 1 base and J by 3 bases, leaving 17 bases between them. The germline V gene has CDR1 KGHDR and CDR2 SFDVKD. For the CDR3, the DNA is TGTGCCACCAGTGATTTAGGGACGGGGGGACGTCACTATGGCTACACCTTC. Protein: CATSDLGTGGRHYGYTF.

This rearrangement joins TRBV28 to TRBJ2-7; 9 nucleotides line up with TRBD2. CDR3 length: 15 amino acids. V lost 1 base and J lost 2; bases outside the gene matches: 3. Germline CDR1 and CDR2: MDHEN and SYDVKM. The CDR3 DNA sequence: TGTGCCAGCAGTTTATCAGCGGGAGGCCCCTACGAGCAGTACTTC. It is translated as CASSLSAGGPYEQYF.